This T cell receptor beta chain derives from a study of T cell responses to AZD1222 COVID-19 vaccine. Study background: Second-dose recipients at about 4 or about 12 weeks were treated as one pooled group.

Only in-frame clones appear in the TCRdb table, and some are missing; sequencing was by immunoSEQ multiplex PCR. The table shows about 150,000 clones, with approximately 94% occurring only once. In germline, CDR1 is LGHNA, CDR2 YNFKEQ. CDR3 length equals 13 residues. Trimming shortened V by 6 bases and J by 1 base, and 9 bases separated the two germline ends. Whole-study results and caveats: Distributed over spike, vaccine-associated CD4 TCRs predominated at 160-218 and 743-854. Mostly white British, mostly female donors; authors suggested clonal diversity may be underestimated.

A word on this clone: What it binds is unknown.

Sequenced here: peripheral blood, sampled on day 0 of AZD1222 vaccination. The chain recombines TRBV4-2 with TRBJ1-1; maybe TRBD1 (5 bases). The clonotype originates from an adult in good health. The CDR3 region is CASSADKNTEAFF. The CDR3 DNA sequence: TGTGCCAGCAGTGCGGACAAGAACACTGAAGCTTTCTTT.